The 29 T cell receptor beta chains presented below share a single source sample, sequenced in a study of cytomegalovirus exposure and HLA in healthy donors. Primers for the PCR totalled 60 Vbeta and 13 Jbeta. Libraries were prepared by immunoSEQ multiplex PCR; TCRdb keeps only in-frame clonotypes and omits some of them. The sample shows tens of thousands of clones, 70% to 80% of them seen only once. The specimen was PBMCs. These receptors all stem from a young man in good health and CMV-seronegative.

This clone was seen a handful of times. This chain connects TRBV9 to TRBJ2-7, with D hard to call. The length of the CDR3 is 14 residues. The germline V gene encodes CDR1 SGDLS and CDR2 YYNGEE. Trimming stripped 4 bases from V and 2 bases from J, with 13 bases between. In DNA form, the CDR3 reads TGTGCCAGCAGCCGATACCTGACACCCTACGAGCAGTACTTC. Amino acid sequence: CASSRYLTPYEQYF.

This clone was detected once. The CDR3 nucleotides read TGCGCCAGCAGCTTTGCCCGGTCCTCCGAGTACCAAGAGACCCAGTACTTC. Translated, it gives CASSFARSSEYQETQYF. V and J are TRBV5-1 and TRBJ2-5; D is unclear. V lost 2 bases, J lost 0 bases, and 17 bases lay in between. CDR1 is SGHRS and CDR2 is YFSETQ in the germline V gene. The CDR3 runs 17 residues.

This clone was picked up a small number of times. The rearrangement uses TRBV4-2 and TRBJ1-1, with 8 positions matching TRBD1. CDR1 and CDR2 (germline): LGHNA, YNFKEQ. The V gene end was trimmed by 0 bases and the J gene end by 2 bases; junction bases not matched to a gene: 8. The CDR3 runs to 17 residues. The CDR3 region has the DNA TGTGCCAGCAGCCAAGATCCCCTAACAGGGGGAAACACTGAAGCTTTCTTT. Amino acids: CASSQDPLTGGNTEAFF.

This clone came up a few times. The chain is built from TRBV4-1 and TRBJ1-6; 9 bases agree with TRBD1. The length of the CDR3 is 18 residues. Per germline, CDR1 MGHRA and CDR2 YSYEKL. Unmatched junction bases numbered 7, after V lost 0 bases and J lost 4 bases. The CDR3 region is CASSQDGGDRGYNSPLHF. DNA of the CDR3: TGCGCCAGCAGCCAAGATGGAGGCGACAGGGGGTATAATTCACCCCTCCACTTT.

This sequence joins TRBV4-2 and TRBJ2-2; tentatively, D is TRBD1 (5 bases). CDR3 length: 15 amino acids. Germline V CDR1 and CDR2: LGHNA, YNFKEQ. The germline V and J ends were trimmed by 2 bases and 1 base, with 8 bases remaining between them. The CDR3 bases are TGTGCCAGCAGCCAACGCCAGGGGAACACCGGGGAGCTGTTTTTT. It translates to CASSQRQGNTGELFF.

J is TRBJ1-2 and V is TRBV10-3; TRBD1 matches 8 bases. Germline V gene sequence: CDR1 ENHRY, CDR2 SYGVKD. V trimming: 6 bases; J trimming: 10 bases; junction bases outside the gene matches: 10. The CDR3 totals 13 residues. The CDR3 DNA sequence: TGTGCCATCAGCCAGGACAGGGAATTAGACTACACCTTC. Amino acids: CAISQDRELDYTF.

This chain connects TRBV6-4 to TRBJ1-5; D gene uncertain. This CDR3 spans 15 amino acids. Germline values: CDR1 MRHNA, CDR2 SNTAGT. V lost 0 bases to trimming and J lost 3 bases, with 9 bases between them. CDR3 sequence (DNA): TGTGCCAGCAGTGACTCGTACGGGGTCAATCAGCCCCAGCATTTT. Translation gives CASSDSYGVNQPQHF.

In this sample, this clone turned up once. DNA for the CDR3: TGTGCCAGCAGCTACAGGGGGCGTCAGCCCCAGCATTTT. This encodes CASSYRGRQPQHF. V gene TRBV5-6 combines with J gene TRBJ1-5, with 9 bases fitting TRBD1. V shed 3 bases, J shed 6 bases, and the junction held 1 base outside the gene matches. The CDR3 extends over 13 amino acids. Germline V lookup: CDR1 SGHDT, CDR2 YYEEEE.

The chain joins TRBV27 to TRBJ1-6; no clear D gene. From germline, CDR1 is MNHEY and CDR2 SMNVEV (reference sequence). V lost 3 bases and J 7 bases, leaving 16 bases between the germline ends. The CDR3 has 16 residues. The CDR3 DNA reads as TGTGCCAGCAGTTTTTCGGGTCCAGTCGGCAATTCACCCCTCCACTTT. Its translation: CASSFSGPVGNSPLHF.

V gene TRBV27 combines with J gene TRBJ1-1; 8 bases are shared with TRBD1. The V and J ends lost 6 bases and 6 bases, in that order; junction bases with no gene match: 12. The germline gives CDR1 MNHEY, CDR2 SMNVEV (reference sequence). There are 15 residues in the CDR3. CDR3 sequence (DNA): TGTGCCAGCAGATACACCGGGACAGGTTTCTCTGAAGCTTTCTTT. Translated, it gives CASRYTGTGFSEAFF.

This rearrangement joins TRBV7-2 to TRBJ1-3, with D maybe TRBD1 (5 bases). Germline assignment: CDR1 SGHTA and CDR2 FQGNSA. This CDR3 is 15 amino acids long. With 5 bases removed from V and 0 bases from J, the gap between germline ends came to 11 bases. Here the CDR3 reads CASSPDRNSGNTIYF. In DNA form, the CDR3 reads TGTGCCAGCAGCCCAGACAGAAACTCTGGAAACACCATATATTTT. Based on the CDR3 plus reference TRBV7-2 and TRBJ1-3, the full variable domain is GAGVSQSPSNKVTEKGKDVELRCDPISGHTALYWYRQSLGQGLEFLIYFQGNSAPDKSGLPSDRFSAERTGGSVSTLTIQRTQQEDSAVYLCASSPDRNSGNTIYFGEGSWLTVV.

This chain links TRBV7-9 with TRBJ1-1; D remains unclear. The CDR3 loop spans 14 amino acids. V was clipped by 3 bases and J by 1 base, with 9 bases between them. Germline lookup yields CDR1 SEHNR and CDR2 FQNEAQ (reference sequence). CDR3 sequence reads: CASSFGPGNTEAFF. CDR3 nucleotides: TGTGCCAGCAGCTTTGGTCCAGGGAACACTGAAGCTTTCTTT.

A remark on this clone: One end of the junction is discordant with germline, which a read error may explain. J is TRBJ1-3 and V is TRBV7-9; no definite D call. Germline CDR1 reads SEHNR; CDR2 reads FQNEAQ (reference sequence). CDR3 length equals 12 residues. The DNA of the CDR3 is TGTTCCAGCAGCTGGGAGGGAAACACCATATATTTT. Translating gives CSSSWEGNTIYF.

Worth noting for this clone: The identical CDR3 is also encoded by other nucleotide sequences in the sample. The chain links TRBV7-9 to TRBJ1-2, with 8 bases matching TRBD1. Germline CDR1 SEHNR, CDR2 FQNEAQ (reference sequence). The CDR3 is 13 residues long. The junction had 3 bases not matched to a gene; V was cut back by 1 base and J by 8 bases. The CDR3 DNA reads as TGTGCCAGCAGCTTAGGGACAGGGAACGGCTACACCTTC. It is translated as CASSLGTGNGYTF.

The chain combines TRBV7-3 with TRBJ2-3; TRBD2 matches 10 bases. The V gene's germline CDR1 is SGHTA and CDR2 FQGTGA. V shed 5 bases, J shed 2 bases, and the junction held 7 bases outside the gene matches. CDR3 length: 16 amino acids. The CDR3 sequence is CASSTSSGSSTDTQYF. The CDR3 DNA reads TGTGCCAGCAGCACGTCTAGCGGGAGTTCCACAGATACGCAGTATTTT.

This clone is a singleton in its sample. The rearrangement joins TRBV15 to TRBJ2-1; 7 bases fit TRBD1. The CDR3 has 12 residues. After removal of 5 bases from V and 12 bases from J, the junction contained 7 bases not matched to a gene. In germline, CDR1 is LNHNV, CDR2 YYDKDF (reference sequence). The DNA of the CDR3 is TGTGCCACCAGCGAAAGACAGGGTGTGCAGTTCTTC. This encodes CATSERQGVQFF. The full variable domain, in which reference TRBV15 and TRBJ2-1 provide the parts outside the CDR3, is DAMVIQNPRYQVTQFGKPVTLSCSQTLNHNVMYWYQQKSSQAPKLLFHYYDKDFNNEADTPDNFQSRRPNTSFCFLDIRSPGLGDTAMYLCATSERQGVQFFGPGTRLTVL.

The chain links TRBV10-3 to TRBJ1-2, with unresolved D. CDR1 ENHRY and CDR2 SYGVKD come from the germline V gene. CDR3 length equals 13 residues. Trimming took off 2 bases at V and 4 bases at J, with 8 bases between the two ends. CDR3 loop: CAISEEPGYGYTF. DNA for the CDR3: TGTGCCATCAGTGAGGAGCCGGGCTATGGCTACACCTTC.

This clone was picked up one time. The chain recombines TRBV11-3 with TRBJ1-1; possibly TRBD1 for D (5 bases). The germline CDR1 and CDR2 sequences are SGHNT and YENEEA. V dropped 3 bases and J dropped 6 bases, with 17 bases sitting between them. This CDR3 spans 15 amino acids. The CDR3 region is CASSFNGGISAEAFF. The CDR3 DNA sequence: TGTGCCAGCAGCTTCAACGGGGGGATTTCGGCTGAAGCTTTCTTT.

As for this clone: One junction end does not reproduce the germline sequence, and a read error may be involved. V gene TRBV7-9 combines with J gene TRBJ1-1; D possibly corresponds to TRBD1 (5 bases). There are 14 residues in the CDR3. CDR1 is SEHNR, CDR2 FQNEAQ, per germline (reference sequence). This chain's CDR3 is CASTLETQTAEAFF. Here the CDR3 DNA reads TGTGCCAGCACCTTAGAAACCCAGACAGCTGAAGCTTTCTTT.

V and J are TRBV9 and TRBJ1-2; tentatively, D is TRBD1 (5 bases). The V end was cut by 4 bases, the J end by 2 bases, with 15 bases between. Germline loops: CDR1 SGDLS, CDR2 YYNGEE. The CDR3 loop spans 15 amino acids. This chain's CDR3 is CASSPRRGANYGYTF. The CDR3 bases are TGTGCCAGCAGCCCTCGGAGGGGAGCGAACTATGGCTACACCTTC.

The genes are TRBV4-1 and TRBJ2-1, with a weak D call TRBD2 (6 bases). The length of the CDR3 is 12 residues. Germline loops: CDR1 MGHRA, CDR2 YSYEKL. The ends were cut back, 4 bases at V and 8 bases at J, with 9 bases in the middle. In DNA, the CDR3 is TGCGCCAGCAGCCCAGGAGGGTATGAGCAGTTCTTC. It specifies CASSPGGYEQFF.

On this clone: Other DNA sequences in this sample translate to the same CDR3. V gene TRBV5-1 combines with J gene TRBJ2-7; 7 bases fit TRBD1. CDR3 length: 14 residues. The trim removed 0 bases at V and 0 bases at J, leaving 0 bases unmatched. The V gene's germline CDR1 is SGHRS and CDR2 YFSETQ. The CDR3 nucleotides read TGCGCCAGCAGCTTGGGACAGGGCTCCTACGAGCAGTACGTC. This codes for CASSLGQGSYEQYV.

The CDR3 DNA follows: TGTGCCAGCAGCTTAGATTTTCCTAGCGGGGGGGTTGGGAATGAGCAGTTCTTC. Translated: CASSLDFPSGGVGNEQFF. The V gene is TRBV11-1, the J gene TRBJ2-1; 12 bases agree with TRBD2. J was trimmed by 7 bases and V by 1 base; bases with no gene match: 11. The length of the CDR3 is 18 residues. Germline values: CDR1 SGHAT, CDR2 FQDESV (reference sequence).

The sample holds one count of this clone. The J gene is TRBJ2-7, the V gene TRBV13; D possibly corresponds to TRBD2 (7 bases). Trimming pared 3 bases from V and 3 bases from J, leaving 18 bases between. The germline CDR1 and CDR2 sequences are PRHDT and FYEKMQ (reference sequence). This CDR3 contains 16 residues. CDR3 loop: CASSFNGGRWVYEQYF. CDR3 sequence (DNA): TGTGCCAGCAGCTTTAACGGGGGGCGGTGGGTCTACGAGCAGTACTTC.

The genes are TRBV11-1 and TRBJ2-1; weak D call: TRBD1 (5 bases). Germline V gives CDR1 SGHAT, CDR2 FQDESV (reference sequence). V lost 5 bases, J lost 6 bases, and 8 bases lay in between. The CDR3 length is 12 residues. CDR3 nucleotide sequence: TGTGCCAGCAGCCGCACAGGCAATGAGCAGTTCTTC. Translated: CASSRTGNEQFF.

The chain recombines TRBV27 with TRBJ2-4, with 12 bases lining up with TRBD1. The CDR3 extends over 17 amino acids. V lost 5 bases to trimming and J lost 3 bases; unmatched junction nucleotides: 8. The germline gives CDR1 MNHEY, CDR2 SMNVEV (reference sequence). CDR3 DNA: TGTGCCAGCAGTATGGGACAGGGGGCGAGTGGCAAAAACATTCAGTACTTC. Encoded protein: CASSMGQGASGKNIQYF.

The gene calls are TRBV5-1 and TRBJ2-7; TRBD1 might be the D (5 bases). This CDR3 comprises 12 residues. Trimming cost V 4 bases and J 6 bases, with 11 bases left between them. Germline assignment: CDR1 SGHRS and CDR2 YFSETQ. The DNA of the CDR3 is TGCGCCAGCAGCCCGACAGTGGGCGAGCAGTACTTC. This codes for CASSPTVGEQYF. The full variable domain, rest sourced from reference TRBV5-1 and TRBJ2-7, is KAGVTQTPRYLIKTRGQQVTLSCSPISGHRSVSWYQQTPGQGLQFLFEYFSETQRNKGNFPGRFSGRQFSNSRSEMNVSTLELGDSALYLCASSPTVGEQYFGPGTRLTVT.

The V and J genes are TRBV7-8 and TRBJ2-7, with TRBD1 matching 10 bases. Per germline, CDR1 SGHVS and CDR2 FQNEAQ. The CDR3 extends over 15 amino acids. The V gene end was trimmed by 3 bases and the J gene end by 3 bases; junction bases not matched to a gene: 5. The chain's CDR3 is CASSLGQGSFYEQYV. CDR3 in DNA: TGTGCCAGCAGCTTGGGACAGGGGTCCTTCTACGAGCAGTACGTC.

The V gene is TRBV5-4, the J gene TRBJ1-1; TRBD1 might be the D (6 bases). V gave up 6 bases and J gave up 5 bases, with 17 bases separating them. The CDR3 spans 14 residues. Per germline, CDR1 SGHNT and CDR2 YYREEE (reference sequence). CDR3 coding DNA: TGTGCCAGCACGACCCGACAGGAGTCAACTGAAGCTTTCTTT. Protein product: CASTTRQESTEAFF.